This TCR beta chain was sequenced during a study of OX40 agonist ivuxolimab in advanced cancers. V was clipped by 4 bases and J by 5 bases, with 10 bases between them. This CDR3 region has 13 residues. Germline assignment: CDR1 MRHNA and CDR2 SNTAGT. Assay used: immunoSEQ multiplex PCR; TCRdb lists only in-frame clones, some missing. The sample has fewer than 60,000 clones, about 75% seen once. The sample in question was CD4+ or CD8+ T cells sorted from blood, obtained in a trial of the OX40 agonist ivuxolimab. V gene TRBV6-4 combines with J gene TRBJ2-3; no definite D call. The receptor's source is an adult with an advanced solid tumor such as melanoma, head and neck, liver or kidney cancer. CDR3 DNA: TGTGCCAGCAGTGGTGGTACCCTAGATACGCAGTATTTT. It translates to CASSGGTLDTQYF.